These 9 T cell receptor beta chains share one sample of origin, sequenced in a study of glioma-infiltrating T cells. TCR alpha and beta CDR3 regions were amplified from RNA using iRepertoire nested multiplex PCR. From the multiplex PCR reads, TCRdb called clonotypes with MiXCR, one entry per CDR3 protein. The table has 400,000 or so distinct CDR3 sequences, 41% seen once. The sequenced sample consisted of glioma tissue, nonneoplastic brain tissue, or PBMCs (not recorded which). These receptor sequences come from a human donor with low-grade glioma or glioblastoma, undergoing nonglioma brain surgery, or in good health (not recorded which).

This clonotype has a handful of counts. This chain uses TRBV20-1 with TRBJ2-1; 12 nucleotides line up with TRBD2. This CDR3 has 18 residues. The ends lost 0 bases at V and 2 bases at J; junction bases unmatched: 8. CDR1 DFQATT and CDR2 SNEGSKA come from the germline V gene (reference sequence). CDR3 DNA sequence: TGCAGTGCTAGAGATGGATTCAGACTAGCGGGGGCCTACAATGAGCAGTTCTTC. Translated: CSARDGFRLAGAYNEQFF.

On this clonotype: One end of the junction varies from germline; a read error may be responsible. CDR3 DNA sequence: TGTGCCAGCAGTGAAGCCAGGGAGCAGTCCTTC. It encodes CASSEAREQSF. This rearrangement joins TRBV6-1 to TRBJ2-7, with D tentatively TRBD1 or TRBD2 (5 bases each). This CDR3 is 11 amino acids long. Germline V CDR1 and CDR2: MNHNS, SASEGT.

This clonotype was counted at least ten times. The chain is built from TRBV28 and TRBJ1-1, with D possibly matching TRBD1 (5 bases). Trimming removed 4 bases at V and 5 bases at J, with 20 bases between. The V gene's germline CDR1 is MDHEN and CDR2 SYDVKM. The CDR3 has 16 amino acids. CDR3 in amino acids: CASSSGLTAGLTEAFF. The CDR3 DNA reads as TGTGCCAGCAGTTCGGGCCTGACAGCGGGGTTGACTGAAGCTTTCTTT.

This clonotype was counted ten times or more. The gene calls are TRBV20-1 and TRBJ1-1; TRBD1 matches 7 bases. Germline V CDR1 and CDR2: DFQATT, SNEGSKA (reference sequence). This CDR3 spans 16 amino acids. With V trimmed by 4 bases and J by 0 bases, 11 bases remained unmatched. CDR3 DNA sequence: TGCAGTGCTACTGGACAGGTCCCATTACTGAACACTGAAGCTTTCTTT. It codes for CSATGQVPLLNTEAFF.

This clonotype was found many times. This chain joins TRBV20-1 and TRBJ2-5; TRBD2 matches 11 bases. The CDR3 consists of 17 residues. Germline V CDR1 and CDR2: DFQATT, SNEGSKA (reference sequence). With V trimmed by 6 bases and J by 0 bases, 12 bases remained unmatched. CDR3 loop: CSALTSGRSLNQETQYF. CDR3 bases: TGCAGTGCCCTCACTAGCGGGAGAAGTTTAAACCAAGAGACCCAGTACTTC.

The rearrangement joins TRBV20-1 to TRBJ1-5; 7 bases map to TRBD1. Germline assignment: CDR1 DFQATT and CDR2 SNEGSKA (reference sequence). This CDR3 has 13 residues. CDR3 coding DNA: TGCACTGCCACCAGGGGGAGCAATCAGCCCCAGCATTTT. Protein: CTATRGSNQPQHF.

The J gene is TRBJ2-7, the V gene TRBV27, with a weak D call TRBD2 (5 bases). This CDR3 contains 16 residues. The germline V gene has CDR1 MNHEY and CDR2 SMNVEV (reference sequence). Between the trimmed V and J ends, which lost 2 bases and 7 bases, there was a span of 21 bases. CDR3 in amino acids: CASSLINFAGINEQYF. The CDR3 DNA is TGTGCCAGCAGTTTAATTAATTTCGCCGGGATAAATGAGCAGTACTTC.

The chain uses TRBV20-1 and TRBJ2-7; the match to TRBD2 covers 9 bases. CDR1 and CDR2 (germline): DFQATT, SNEGSKA (reference sequence). V was pared by 2 bases and J by 0 bases, with 11 bases of the junction left unmatched. This CDR3 spans 17 amino acids. CDR3 sequence reads: CSARMPGLARSSYEQYF. The CDR3 nucleotides read TGCAGTGCTAGAATGCCCGGACTAGCGAGGAGCTCCTACGAGCAGTACTTC.

This clonotype was counted a few times. This chain connects TRBV4-1 to TRBJ2-7, with no clear D. Per germline, CDR1 MGHRA and CDR2 YSYEKL. The V gene lost 4 bases and the J gene lost 7 bases, with 17 bases spanning the gap. This CDR3 spans 14 amino acids. In DNA, the CDR3 is TGCGCCAGCAGCCCCGATCTAGGGTGGATAGAGCAGTACTTC. This sequence encodes CASSPDLGWIEQYF.